A selection of T cell receptor beta chains follows, all from one sample in a study of Graves' ophthalmopathy and Graves' hyperthyroidism. Via MiXCR, TCRdb re-called the multiplex PCR reads, giving one row per CDR3 protein. The data hold about 550,000 distinct CDR3 sequences, with approximately 37% observed a single time. Sequences were obtained from peripheral blood or thyroid tissue (not recorded which). The source of these receptors is an adult man with Graves' hyperthyroidism. Both conserved end residues are part of each CDR3. D genes are given only for firm matches. Size values are once, few and many counts, or a class for expanded clones, and some rows have none.

d_gene: TRBD1
v_gene: TRBV6-2/TRBV6-3
j_gene: TRBJ1-1
abundance: -
CDR3aa: CASSTGAYTEAFF
CDR3nt: TGTGCCAGCAGTACAGGGGCATACACTGAAGCTTTCTTT

d_gene: -
v_gene: TRBV5-1
j_gene: TRBJ1-1
abundance: many
CDR3aa: CASSVGGLRQGAFF
CDR3nt: TGCGCCAGCAGCGTAGGAGGTCTGCGACAAGGAGCTTTCTTT

d_gene: TRBD2
v_gene: TRBV3-1
j_gene: TRBJ2-5
abundance: -
CDR3aa: CASSLRTSGLQETQYF
CDR3nt: TGTGCCAGCAGCCTCCGGACTAGCGGGTTACAAGAGACCCAGTACTTC

d_gene: -
v_gene: TRBV12-3/TRBV12-4
j_gene: TRBJ2-7
abundance: -
CDR3aa: CASSHRDRVAGGPYEQYF
CDR3nt: TGTGCCAGCAGTCACCGGGACAGGGTTGCGGGGGGCCCCTACGAGCAGTACTTC

d_gene: TRBD2
v_gene: TRBV9
j_gene: TRBJ2-5
abundance: many
CDR3aa: CASSVVAGDGETQYF
CDR3nt: TGTGCCAGCAGCGTCGTAGCGGGAGACGGGGAGACCCAGTACTTC

d_gene: -
v_gene: TRBV10-1
j_gene: TRBJ2-7
abundance: many
CDR3aa: CASSESVIPGPFYEQYF
CDR3nt: TGCGCCAGCAGTGAGTCGGTAATCCCGGGACCGTTCTACGAGCAGTACTTC

d_gene: TRBD1
v_gene: TRBV7-9
j_gene: TRBJ2-7
abundance: -
CDR3aa: CTSSFLGTGDEQYF
CDR3nt: TGTACCAGCAGCTTCTTAGGGACAGGGGACGAGCAGTACTTC

d_gene: -
v_gene: TRBV7-6
j_gene: TRBJ2-1
abundance: few
CDR3aa: CASSRGLINEQFF
CDR3nt: TGTGCCAGCAGCCGTGGACTGATCAATGAGCAGTTCTTC

d_gene: TRBD1
v_gene: TRBV29-1
j_gene: TRBJ2-2
abundance: many
CDR3aa: CSGGQGAPAGELFF
CDR3nt: TGCAGCGGGGGACAGGGGGCGCCCGCCGGGGAGCTGTTTTTT

d_gene: -
v_gene: TRBV29-1
j_gene: TRBJ2-5
abundance: many
CDR3aa: CSVGAVNQETQYF
CDR3nt: TGCAGCGTTGGGGCGGTCAACCAAGAGACCCAGTACTTC

d_gene: TRBD2
v_gene: TRBV7-9
j_gene: TRBJ2-3
abundance: -
CDR3aa: CASSLGLAGVTDTQYF
CDR3nt: TGTGCCAGCAGCTTAGGACTAGCGGGGGTCACAGATACGCAGTATTTT

d_gene: TRBD1
v_gene: TRBV10-3
j_gene: TRBJ1-2
abundance: few
CDR3aa: CAISGRDRGQNYGYTF
CDR3nt: TGTGCCATCAGTGGTCGGGACAGGGGCCAAAACTATGGCTACACCTTC

d_gene: -
v_gene: TRBV29-1
j_gene: TRBJ2-7
abundance: -
CDR3aa: CSVEDFEGSSYEQYF
CDR3nt: TGCAGCGTTGAAGATTTCGAGGGGTCCTCCTACGAGCAGTACTTC

d_gene: -
v_gene: TRBV15
j_gene: TRBJ2-3
abundance: -
CDR3aa: CATSRDGTGVTDTQYF
CDR3nt: TGTGCCACCAGCAGAGATGGAACGGGAGTCACGGATACGCAGTATTTT

d_gene: -
v_gene: TRBV9
j_gene: TRBJ1-5
abundance: -
CDR3aa: CASSVVGGRAPETQHF
CDR3nt: TGTGCCAGCAGCGTAGTGGGCGGGAGGGCCCCGGAGACCCAGCATTTT

d_gene: TRBD1
v_gene: TRBV20-1
j_gene: TRBJ2-2
abundance: -
CDR3aa: CSAREAPGTGRTGELFF
CDR3nt: TGCAGTGCTAGAGAAGCCCCCGGGACAGGGCGGACCGGGGAGCTGTTTTTT

d_gene: -
v_gene: TRBV7-9
j_gene: TRBJ2-7
abundance: -
CDR3aa: CASSSRQSIVVEQYF
CDR3nt: TGTGCCAGCAGCTCACGACAGAGTATAGTGGTCGAGCAGTACTTC

d_gene: -
v_gene: TRBV7-9
j_gene: TRBJ2-3
abundance: -
CDR3aa: CASSQQQGVLDTQYF
CDR3nt: TGTGCCAGCAGCCAACAACAGGGAGTGCTGGATACGCAGTATTTT

d_gene: -
v_gene: TRBV15
j_gene: TRBJ1-2
abundance: many
CDR3aa: CATSRDLVGGYTF
CDR3nt: TGTGCCACCAGCAGAGATTTGGTAGGTGGCTACACCTTC

d_gene: -
v_gene: TRBV9
j_gene: TRBJ1-5
abundance: -
CDR3aa: CASISGAGVGNQPQHF
CDR3nt: TGTGCCAGCATTAGTGGGGCAGGGGTAGGCAATCAGCCCCAGCATTTT

d_gene: TRBD2
v_gene: TRBV20-1
j_gene: TRBJ2-7
abundance: many
CDR3aa: CSARPGGKQYEQYF
CDR3nt: TGCAGTGCTAGGCCGGGAGGGAAACAATACGAGCAGTACTTC

d_gene: TRBD1
v_gene: TRBV7-9
j_gene: TRBJ1-5
abundance: -
CDR3aa: CASSLDRSRQETQHF
CDR3nt: TGTGCCAGCAGCTTGGACAGGAGTCGGCAAGAGACCCAGCATTTT

d_gene: -
v_gene: TRBV29-1
j_gene: TRBJ2-7
abundance: -
CDR3aa: CSVNSGNTLGEQYF
CDR3nt: TGCAGCGTAAACTCTGGAAACACCCTAGGGGAGCAGTACTTC

d_gene: -
v_gene: TRBV24-1
j_gene: TRBJ2-5
abundance: -
CDR3aa: CATSDSRGSEETQYF
CDR3nt: TGTGCCACCAGTGATTCTAGGGGTTCGGAAGAGACCCAGTACTTC

d_gene: TRBD1
v_gene: TRBV7-9
j_gene: TRBJ1-6
abundance: many
CDR3aa: CASSFGGGISSPLHF
CDR3nt: TGTGCCAGCAGCTTTGGAGGGGGCATCAGTTCACCCCTCCACTTT

d_gene: -
v_gene: TRBV25-1
j_gene: TRBJ1-1
abundance: -
CDR3aa: CASSTPIGGRNTEAFF
CDR3nt: TGTGCCAGCAGCACTCCCATCGGGGGTCGGAACACTGAAGCTTTCTTT

d_gene: -
v_gene: TRBV27
j_gene: TRBJ2-2
abundance: few
CDR3aa: CASSLSFGELFF
CDR3nt: TGTGCCAGCAGTTTATCGTTCGGGGAGCTGTTTTTT

d_gene: TRBD2
v_gene: TRBV12-3/TRBV12-4
j_gene: TRBJ2-1
abundance: few
CDR3aa: CASSFAGTRVEQFF
CDR3nt: TGTGCCAGCAGTTTCGCCGGGACTAGAGTGGAGCAGTTCTTC

d_gene: TRBD1
v_gene: TRBV28
j_gene: TRBJ1-1
abundance: -
CDR3aa: CASSGQVPNTEAFF
CDR3nt: TGTGCCAGCAGCGGACAGGTTCCGAACACTGAAGCTTTCTTT

d_gene: -
v_gene: TRBV9
j_gene: TRBJ1-6
abundance: -
CDR3aa: CASGLQGETNSPLHF
CDR3nt: TGTGCCAGCGGACTACAGGGAGAGACTAATTCACCCCTCCACTTT

d_gene: -
v_gene: TRBV20-1
j_gene: TRBJ2-2
abundance: -
CDR3aa: CSASSRGVTGELFF
CDR3nt: TGCAGTGCTAGCAGCAGGGGTGTCACCGGGGAGCTGTTTTTT

d_gene: TRBD1
v_gene: TRBV29-1
j_gene: TRBJ1-1
abundance: many
CDR3aa: CSVERQGMNTEAFF
CDR3nt: TGCAGCGTTGAACGACAGGGCATGAACACTGAAGCTTTCTTT

d_gene: -
v_gene: TRBV7-2
j_gene: TRBJ2-3
abundance: -
CDR3aa: CASSLVRVSPRATDTQYF
CDR3nt: TGTGCCAGCAGCTTAGTCCGTGTATCCCCACGGGCGACAGATACGCAGTATTTT

d_gene: -
v_gene: TRBV7-2
j_gene: TRBJ1-6
abundance: -
CDR3aa: CASSLRSGAGSPLHF
CDR3nt: TGTGCCAGCAGCCTCCGGAGTGGGGCTGGATCACCCCTCCACTTT

d_gene: TRBD2
v_gene: TRBV29-1
j_gene: TRBJ2-3
abundance: -
CDR3aa: CSVVTSGSDTQYF
CDR3nt: TGCAGCGTCGTGACTAGCGGTTCCGATACGCAGTATTTT

d_gene: -
v_gene: TRBV29-1
j_gene: TRBJ1-3
abundance: -
CDR3aa: CSVVQWGERGYTIYF
CDR3nt: TGCAGCGTTGTGCAATGGGGCGAAAGGGGCTACACCATATATTTT

d_gene: TRBD1
v_gene: TRBV11-1
j_gene: TRBJ2-7
abundance: -
CDR3aa: CASSSSIGQVVHF
CDR3nt: TGTGCCAGCAGCTCCTCGATCGGACAGGTGGTCCACTTC

d_gene: TRBD2
v_gene: TRBV24-1
j_gene: TRBJ2-3
abundance: many
CDR3aa: CATSDVRLAGGFDTQYF
CDR3nt: TGTGCCACCAGTGATGTCCGACTAGCGGGAGGTTTCGATACGCAGTATTTT

d_gene: -
v_gene: TRBV12-3/TRBV12-4
j_gene: TRBJ1-4
abundance: many
CDR3aa: CASTLGGTNEKLFF
CDR3nt: TGTGCCAGCACCCTGGGGGGTACTAATGAAAAACTGTTTTTT

d_gene: TRBD1
v_gene: TRBV29-1
j_gene: TRBJ1-1
abundance: many
CDR3aa: CSVGDRGTEAFF
CDR3nt: TGCAGCGTTGGGGACAGGGGGACTGAAGCTTTCTTT

d_gene: TRBD2
v_gene: TRBV7-9
j_gene: TRBJ2-7
abundance: many
CDR3aa: CASSRPTSGNGYEQYF
CDR3nt: TGTGCCAGCAGCCGCCCGACTAGCGGGAACGGCTACGAGCAGTACTTC